Listed below are T cell receptor beta chains from one sample, sequenced in a study of lymphopenia after photon versus proton radiotherapy. Profiled with immunoSEQ multiplex PCR; TCRdb holds only in-frame clones, not every one. The table lists fewer than 35,000 clones, roughly 90% of them singletons. The sample here was peripheral blood, taken from a patient treated with photon-based radiotherapy. The receptors derive from a woman in her forties or fifties with pancreatic cancer. The CDR3 runs from the conserved cysteine through the conserved F or W. The order of the fields is clone size, V gene, D gene, J gene, CDR3 length, CDR3 DNA, CDR3 protein. The D gene is left open where the match is weak. Size tells how often a clone was seen (once, few, many) or the class of an expanded clone, and some rows leave it out.

size: .; V: TRBV19; D: .; J: TRBJ2-5; length: 14; DNA: TGTGCCAGTAGTCGGGAGCCCCGTAAAGAGACCCAGTACTTC; CDR3: CASSREPRKETQYF
size: .; V: TRBV2; D: .; J: TRBJ1-5; length: 11; DNA: TGTGCCAGCAGTAAAGGGCAGCCCCAGCATTTT; CDR3: CASSKGQPQHF
size: few; V: TRBV5-1; D: TRBD1; J: TRBJ2-1; length: 14; DNA: TGCGCCAGCAGCTGGCGACAGGGGGAGAATGAGCAGTTCTTC; CDR3: CASSWRQGENEQFF
size: .; V: TRBV5-1; D: .; J: TRBJ2-4; length: 13; DNA: TGCGCCAGCAGCTTCGGGGGCCGGGACATTCAGTACTTC; CDR3: CASSFGGRDIQYF
size: .; V: TRBV15; D: .; J: TRBJ2-7; length: 15; DNA: TGTGCCACCAGCAGAGATCCAGCTAGAGCCTACGAGCAGTACTTC; CDR3: CATSRDPARAYEQYF
size: .; V: TRBV5-4; D: .; J: TRBJ2-1; length: 17; DNA: TGTGCCAGCAGCTTGGGAGTAGGACAGAGCTCCTACAATGAGCAGTTCTTC; CDR3: CASSLGVGQSSYNEQFF
size: few; V: TRBV5-4; D: .; J: TRBJ1-1; length: 13; DNA: TGTGCCAGCAGCTTGGAGGTGAACACTGAAGCTTTCTTT; CDR3: CASSLEVNTEAFF
size: .; V: TRBV6-1; D: .; J: TRBJ1-5; length: 13; DNA: TGTGCCAGCGAACAGGTTGACAATCAGCCCCAGCATTTT; CDR3: CASEQVDNQPQHF
size: .; V: TRBV5-1; D: .; J: TRBJ1-2; length: 13; DNA: TGCGCCAGCAGAGTGGAGTTGGATTATGGCTACACCTTC; CDR3: CASRVELDYGYTF
size: .; V: TRBV30; D: .; J: TRBJ1-2; length: 12; DNA: TGTGCCTGGAGTCCCCAAGTTATAGGCTACACCTTC; CDR3: CAWSPQVIGYTF
size: .; V: TRBV9; D: TRBD1; J: TRBJ2-7; length: 15; DNA: TGTGCCAGCAGCGTAGGGACAGGGGGCCCCTACGAGCAGTACTTC; CDR3: CASSVGTGGPYEQYF
size: .; V: TRBV7-2; D: TRBD2; J: TRBJ2-1; length: 15; DNA: TGTGCCAGCAGCCGACCTAGCGGACCCTACAATGAGCAGTTCTTC; CDR3: CASSRPSGPYNEQFF
size: .; V: TRBV4-3; D: .; J: TRBJ1-5; length: 13; DNA: TGCGCCAGCAGCCAAGATTTCGGAGGTCCCCAGCATTTT; CDR3: CASSQDFGGPQHF
size: .; V: TRBV29-1; D: .; J: TRBJ2-3; length: 13; DNA: TGCAGCGCCGTTTACCCACCCACAGATACGCAGTATTTT; CDR3: CSAVYPPTDTQYF
size: .; V: TRBV19; D: .; J: TRBJ2-3; length: 14; DNA: TGTGCCAGTAGTATCCAAGGTAACACAGATACGCAGTATTTT; CDR3: CASSIQGNTDTQYF
size: .; V: TRBV9; D: .; J: TRBJ1-3; length: 15; DNA: TGTGCCAGCAGCGTAGAGGTAGGGACGAGGAACACCATATATTTT; CDR3: CASSVEVGTRNTIYF
size: .; V: TRBV5-1; D: .; J: TRBJ2-7; length: 12; DNA: TGCGCCAGCAGCTCCCCAACAGGCGAGCAGTACTTC; CDR3: CASSSPTGEQYF
size: .; V: TRBV18; D: TRBD1; J: TRBJ2-2; length: 16; DNA: TGTGCCAGCTCAATGACAGGGGGTGCGAACACCGGGGAGCTGTTTTTT; CDR3: CASSMTGGANTGELFF
size: .; V: TRBV15; D: TRBD2; J: TRBJ2-5; length: 16; DNA: TGTGCCACCAGCAGAGATCAAGGCGGGAGAGCGGAGACCCAGTACTTC; CDR3: CATSRDQGGRAETQYF
size: .; V: TRBV5-1; D: .; J: TRBJ2-7; length: 11; DNA: TGCGCCAGCAGGGCTGACTACGAGCAGTACTTC; CDR3: CASRADYEQYF
size: .; V: TRBV6-1; D: .; J: TRBJ2-7; length: 14; DNA: TGTGCCAGCAGACCAACAGGGTACTCCTACGAGCAGTACTTC; CDR3: CASRPTGYSYEQYF
size: .; V: TRBV7-2; D: TRBD1; J: TRBJ1-2; length: 15; DNA: TGTGCCAGCAGCTTAGGAATGACAGGGGCCTATGGCTACACCTTC; CDR3: CASSLGMTGAYGYTF
size: .; V: TRBV20-1; D: .; J: TRBJ2-7; length: 11; DNA: TGCAGTGCTAGGGGCGGCTACGAGCAGTACTTC; CDR3: CSARGGYEQYF
size: .; V: TRBV6-4; D: TRBD2; J: TRBJ2-2; length: 16; DNA: TGTGCCAGCAGTGAGGATCCGGGGGGGGACACCGGGGAGCTGTTTTTT; CDR3: CASSEDPGGDTGELFF
size: once; V: TRBV11-3; D: TRBD2; J: TRBJ2-1; length: 15; DNA: TGTGCCAGCAGCGCGGGGGGGGCGGTCAACAATGAGCAGTTCTTC; CDR3: CASSAGGAVNNEQFF
size: once; V: TRBV27; D: .; J: TRBJ2-1; length: 14; DNA: TGTGCCAGCAGTTCTACATCCCCCCACAATGAGCAGTTCTTC; CDR3: CASSSTSPHNEQFF
size: .; V: TRBV7-2; D: .; J: TRBJ1-2; length: 14; DNA: TGTGCCAGCAGCTTAGCGGAGACAGTCTATGGCTACACCTTC; CDR3: CASSLAETVYGYTF
size: once; V: TRBV7-9; D: .; J: TRBJ2-1; length: 15; DNA: TGTGCCAGCAGCGCCAGACAGGGAGGTCTAAACGAGCAGTTCTTC; CDR3: CASSARQGGLNEQFF
size: .; V: TRBV15; D: .; J: TRBJ2-7; length: 16; DNA: TGTGCCACCAGCGGAGTCAGACAGCGAGAGGTTCGGGAGCAGTACTTC; CDR3: CATSGVRQREVREQYF
size: .; V: TRBV6-1; D: .; J: TRBJ2-1; length: 15; DNA: TGTGCCAGCAGGGAAATCGGCGGGTCCTACAATGAGCAGTTCTTC; CDR3: CASREIGGSYNEQFF
size: .; V: TRBV11-3; D: .; J: TRBJ2-3; length: 16; DNA: TGTGCCAGCAGCCTGGGCGGCCTAGCCAGCACAGATACGCAGTATTTT; CDR3: CASSLGGLASTDTQYF
size: .; V: TRBV30; D: .; J: TRBJ2-6; length: 19; DNA: TGTGCCTGGATTTATGGGGCCCGCGTCGGGGGCGACGGGGCCAACGTCCTGACTTTC; CDR3: CAWIYGARVGGDGANVLTF
size: .; V: TRBV6-5; D: .; J: TRBJ2-2; length: 16; DNA: TGTGCCAGCAGTTACTCCCGCAGGGGGAACACCGGGGAGCTGTTTTTT; CDR3: CASSYSRRGNTGELFF
size: .; V: TRBV15; D: TRBD2; J: TRBJ2-5; length: 14; DNA: TGTGCCACCAGAAGATTTAGCGGGAGCGAGACCCAGTACTTC; CDR3: CATRRFSGSETQYF
size: .; V: TRBV7-2; D: TRBD2; J: TRBJ2-2; length: 18; DNA: TGTGCCAGCAGCTTAGGGGCGGCTAGCGGGAGGGCCGACGGGGAGCTGTTTTTT; CDR3: CASSLGAASGRADGELFF
size: .; V: TRBV13; D: .; J: TRBJ1-3; length: 15; DNA: TGTGCCAGCAGCTTAGGACGGGCCGTTCTAAACACCATATATTTT; CDR3: CASSLGRAVLNTIYF
size: .; V: TRBV5-1; D: TRBD2; J: TRBJ2-7; length: 14; DNA: TGCGCCAGCAGCTTGAAGCGGGAGGTCTACGAGCAGTACTTC; CDR3: CASSLKREVYEQYF
size: .; V: TRBV19; D: TRBD2; J: TRBJ2-1; length: 19; DNA: TGTGCCAGTAGTACAACCTCGGGAGGACCTAGCAGCTCCTACAATGAGCAGTTCTTC; CDR3: CASSTTSGGPSSSYNEQFF
size: .; V: TRBV6-5; D: .; J: TRBJ2-7; length: 13; DNA: TGTGCCAGCAGCTACGCGAGCTCCTACGAGCAGTACTTC; CDR3: CASSYASSYEQYF
size: once; V: TRBV28; D: .; J: TRBJ1-4; length: 15; DNA: TGTGCCAGCAGTTTAGGGGATGGGGGGCTTGAAAAACTGTTTTTT; CDR3: CASSLGDGGLEKLFF
size: .; V: TRBV7-9; D: .; J: TRBJ2-5; length: 12; DNA: TGTGCCAGCAGCCCAAGCCAAGAGACCCAGTACTTC; CDR3: CASSPSQETQYF
size: .; V: TRBV27; D: .; J: TRBJ2-7; length: 13; DNA: TGTGCCAGCAGTTCTCCAACCCCCCGCGAGCAGTACTTC; CDR3: CASSSPTPREQYF
size: once; V: TRBV27; D: TRBD1; J: TRBJ2-7; length: 14; DNA: TGTGCCAGCAGTCTCGGGACAGGGTCGTGGGAGCAGTACTTC; CDR3: CASSLGTGSWEQYF
size: .; V: TRBV6-4; D: TRBD2; J: TRBJ2-3; length: 16; DNA: TGTGCCAGCAGTGACTTACTACTAGCGGGTTCTGATACGCAGTATTTT; CDR3: CASSDLLLAGSDTQYF
size: once; V: TRBV7-2; D: TRBD1; J: TRBJ1-1; length: 15; DNA: TGTGCCAGCAGCTTAGTCACAGGGGAAAGCACTGAAGCTTTCTTT; CDR3: CASSLVTGESTEAFF
size: .; V: TRBV27; D: TRBD2; J: TRBJ2-3; length: 19; DNA: TGTGCCAGCAGCCCGGGAAGCGGGAGGGCCTCGGCATCACAAGATACGCAGTATTTT; CDR3: CASSPGSGRASASQDTQYF
size: .; V: TRBV7-2; D: .; J: TRBJ2-2; length: 14; DNA: TGTGCCAGCAGCATAGGACCTAGCGCCGGGGAGCTGTTTTTT; CDR3: CASSIGPSAGELFF
size: .; V: TRBV19; D: .; J: TRBJ2-1; length: 12; DNA: TGTGCCGCCGGCCAGTCCTACAATGAGCAGTTCTTC; CDR3: CAAGQSYNEQFF
size: few; V: TRBV11-2; D: TRBD1; J: TRBJ1-5; length: 14; DNA: TGTGCCAGCAGCCAGGGGGGTAGCAATCAGCCCCAGCATTTT; CDR3: CASSQGGSNQPQHF
size: .; V: TRBV7-9; D: TRBD1; J: TRBJ1-5; length: 14; DNA: TGTGCCACCGGAGGACAGGGGCGCAATCAGCCCCAGCATTTT; CDR3: CATGGQGRNQPQHF